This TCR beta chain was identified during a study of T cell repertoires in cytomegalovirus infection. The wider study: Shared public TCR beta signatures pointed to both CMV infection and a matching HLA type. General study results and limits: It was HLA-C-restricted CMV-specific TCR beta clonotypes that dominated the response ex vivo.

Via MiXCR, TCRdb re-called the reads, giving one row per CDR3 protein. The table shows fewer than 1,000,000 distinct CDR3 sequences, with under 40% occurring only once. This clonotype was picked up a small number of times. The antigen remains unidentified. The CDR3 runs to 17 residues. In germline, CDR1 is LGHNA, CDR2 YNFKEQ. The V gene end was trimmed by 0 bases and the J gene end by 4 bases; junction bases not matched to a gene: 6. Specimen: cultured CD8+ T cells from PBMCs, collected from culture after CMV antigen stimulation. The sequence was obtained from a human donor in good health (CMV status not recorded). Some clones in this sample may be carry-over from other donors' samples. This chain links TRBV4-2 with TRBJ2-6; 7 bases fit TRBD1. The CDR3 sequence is CASSQEEGAGGANVLTF. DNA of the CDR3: TGTGCCAGCAGCCAAGAAGAGGGGGCAGGAGGGGCCAACGTCCTGACTTTC.